These 32 T cell receptor beta chains share one sample of origin, sequenced in a study of regulatory T cells. The primer mix had 52 TRBV and 13 TRBJ primers. TCRdb keeps only in-frame clones here, not all; method: immunoSEQ multiplex PCR. The table includes approximately 2,000 clones, about 72% detected once. The sequenced sample consisted of CD8+ T cells sorted from blood. Source of these receptors: a person aged 30 to 40 with CD3G deficiency.

This clone was recorded a few times. V gene TRBV7-8 combines with J gene TRBJ2-3; D possibly corresponds to TRBD2 (6 bases). V dropped 1 base and J dropped 3 bases, with 23 bases sitting between them. The CDR3 runs 19 residues. Germline values: CDR1 SGHVS, CDR2 FQNEAQ. DNA for the CDR3: TGTGCCAGCAGCTTAGGCAGTTGGGGGGTGGAGGGGTGGACAGATACGCAGTATTTT. Its protein product is CASSLGSWGVEGWTDTQYF.

The V call is TRBV19, the J call TRBJ2-3; a weak D match, TRBD1 (6 bases). The CDR3 loop spans 13 amino acids. Per the germline V gene, CDR1 is LNHDA and CDR2 is SQIVND (reference sequence). With 4 bases removed from V and 4 bases from J, the gap between germline ends came to 9 bases. The CDR3 DNA sequence: TGTGCCAGTAGTACTACAGGGTCAGATACGCAGTATTTT. This gives the protein CASSTTGSDTQYF.

This clone was picked up one time. The V and J genes are TRBV30 and TRBJ2-5, with 7 bases identical to TRBD1. The V segment lost 5 bases and the J segment 3 bases; nucleotides outside the gene matches: 0. Germline V CDR1 and CDR2: GTSNPN, SVGIG (reference sequence). This CDR3 comprises 11 residues. In DNA form, the CDR3 reads TGTGCCTGGGACAGGGAAGAGACCCAGTACTTC. This sequence encodes CAWDREETQYF.

V is TRBV28 and J is TRBJ2-2, with 10 bases aligning to TRBD1. There are 16 residues in the CDR3. Trimming removed 1 base from V and 5 bases from J; junction bases left unmatched: 4. From germline, CDR1 is MDHEN and CDR2 SYDVKM. CDR3 DNA sequence: TGTGCCAGCAGTTTATCAGGGACAGGGGTTACCGGGGAGCTGTTTTTT. It encodes CASSLSGTGVTGELFF.

The CDR3 DNA sequence: TGTGCCAGCAGTTCCCCCGGGACGGCGACCTACAATGAGCAGTTCTTC. Translated, it gives CASSSPGTATYNEQFF. This rearrangement joins TRBV28 to TRBJ2-1; perhaps D is TRBD1 or TRBD2 (5 bases each). Germline CDR1 and CDR2: MDHEN and SYDVKM. V gave up 4 bases and J gave up 2 bases, with 15 bases separating them. This CDR3 region has 16 residues.

The chain has TRBV13 and TRBJ2-7, with D possibly TRBD2 on 5 matching bases. This CDR3 comprises 12 residues. Germline V gene sequence: CDR1 PRHDT, CDR2 FYEKMQ (reference sequence). V was clipped by 2 bases and J by 7 bases, with 9 bases between them. The DNA for the CDR3 is TGTGCCAGCAGCTTACGGGGTTTGGAGCAGTACTTC. Its protein is CASSLRGLEQYF.

This clone is labeled large. The chain combines TRBV27 with TRBJ1-2; D is ambiguous. Germline V gives CDR1 MNHEY, CDR2 SMNVEV (reference sequence). The CDR3 loop spans 13 amino acids. With 6 bases removed from V and 0 bases from J, the gap between germline ends came to 8 bases. The CDR3 spells CASRSFPNYGYTF. The DNA of the CDR3 is TGTGCCAGCAGAAGTTTCCCTAACTATGGCTACACCTTC.

The V call is TRBV7-9, the J call TRBJ1-1, with D uncertain. Trimming stripped 3 bases from V and 3 bases from J, with 8 bases between. Germline values: CDR1 SEHNR, CDR2 FQNEAQ (reference sequence). The CDR3 is 13 residues long. The CDR3 loop reads CASSFWEDTEAFF. CDR3 sequence (DNA): TGTGCCAGCAGCTTTTGGGAGGACACTGAAGCTTTCTTT.

This chain uses TRBV11-2 with TRBJ2-7; 9 nucleotides agree with TRBD1. Looked up from germline, CDR1 is SGHAT and CDR2 is FQNNGV. CDR3 length: 14 amino acids. V was clipped by 3 bases and J by 1 base; unmatched bases: 1. Here the CDR3 DNA reads TGTGCCAGCAGCTTCGGGACAGGGTCCTACGAGCAGTACTTC. Translating it yields CASSFGTGSYEQYF.

The V gene is TRBV28, the J gene TRBJ1-3, with 7 bases fitting TRBD1. The CDR3 has 18 amino acids. Germline CDR1 MDHEN, CDR2 SYDVKM. The V gene end was trimmed by 5 bases and the J gene end by 2 bases; junction bases not matched to a gene: 15. CDR3 region: CASSAVPDGTEPGNTIYF. CDR3 bases: TGTGCCAGCAGTGCCGTCCCCGATGGGACAGAGCCTGGAAACACCATATATTTT.

The rearrangement uses TRBV4-1 and TRBJ2-7, with D perhaps given as TRBD1 or TRBD2 (6 bases each). The CDR3 contains 15 residues. Trimming stripped 1 base from V and 3 bases from J, with 13 bases between. Germline V gene lookup returns CDR1 MGHRA and CDR2 YSYEKL. CDR3: CASSQVFGGLYEQYF. The CDR3 region has the DNA TGCGCCAGCAGCCAAGTTTTCGGGGGCCTCTACGAGCAGTACTTC.

The genes are TRBV11-2 and TRBJ2-1, with no clear D. The V gene lost 1 base and the J gene lost 7 bases, with 5 bases spanning the gap. Germline V gives CDR1 SGHAT, CDR2 FQNNGV. The CDR3 loop spans 12 amino acids. For the CDR3, the DNA is TGTGCCAGCAGCTTAGCCTCTAATGAGCAGTTCTTC. Translated: CASSLASNEQFF.

This clone was seen just once. The chain uses TRBV10-3 and TRBJ2-1; TRBD2 aligns across 8 bases. The V gene end was trimmed by 8 bases and the J gene end by 1 base; junction bases not matched to a gene: 7. The CDR3 has 15 amino acids. CDR1 is ENHRY, CDR2 SYGVKD, per germline. The CDR3 here is CAIGGGTLSYNEQFF. The CDR3 nucleotides read TGTGCCATCGGCGGGGGGACATTATCCTACAATGAGCAGTTCTTC.

In DNA, the CDR3 is TGTGCCAGCAGTTTATGGGCCGGGGGCCACGAGCAGTACTTC. This translates into CASSLWAGGHEQYF. This rearrangement joins TRBV28 to TRBJ2-7; D possibly matches TRBD1 or TRBD2 (6 bases each). CDR1 is MDHEN, CDR2 SYDVKM, per germline. The CDR3 length is 14 residues. V was pared by 0 bases and J by 5 bases, with 11 bases between.

This chain joins TRBV28 and TRBJ2-1, with unresolved D. The CDR3 contains 13 residues. Germline loops: CDR1 MDHEN, CDR2 SYDVKM. Trimming removed 5 bases at V and 6 bases at J, with 11 bases between. The CDR3 DNA reads as TGTGCCAGCAGTCCCCCTAAGGCCAATGAGCAGTTCTTC. Its protein product is CASSPPKANEQFF.

The V call is TRBV11-2, the J call TRBJ2-3; 9 positions match TRBD1. The V and J ends lost 5 bases and 6 bases, in that order; junction bases with no gene match: 6. Per germline, CDR1 SGHAT and CDR2 FQNNGV. This CDR3 comprises 14 residues. The CDR3 DNA follows: TGTGCCAGCAGCGTGAGGACAGGGGAGGATACGCAGTATTTT. It is translated as CASSVRTGEDTQYF.

The chain employs TRBV28 and TRBJ1-2; 8 positions match TRBD1. This CDR3 contains 16 residues. Germline-derived CDR1 and CDR2 are MDHEN and SYDVKM. V shed 3 bases, J shed 8 bases, and the junction held 14 bases outside the gene matches. The CDR3 region has the DNA TGTGCCAGCAGTTTCTATCGGACAGGGTGGGGTCTAGGCTACACCTTC. It is translated as CASSFYRTGWGLGYTF.

The chain employs TRBV27 and TRBJ2-3; 7 nucleotides match TRBD1. The CDR3 covers 15 residues. Germline CDR1 and CDR2: MNHEY and SMNVEV (reference sequence). Trimming at V came to 8 bases and at J to 4 bases, leaving 12 bases not matched to a gene. The CDR3 nucleotides read TGTGCCAGCCGCGAACAGGGGTCGTATCCAGATACGCAGTATTTT. Encoded protein: CASREQGSYPDTQYF.

The count of this clone is one. The conserved phenylalanine or tryptophan normally closing the CDR3 is absent here, so this likely arose from a read error. The DNA is left out, because the CDR3 cannot be placed on it with certainty; the CDR3 is given as TCRdb lists it. The rearrangement joins TRBV10-1 to TRBJ2-6; TRBD2, as called in the table, went unchecked against the DNA. Per the germline V gene, CDR1 is WNHNN and CDR2 is SYGVQD (reference sequence). 12 amino acids form the CDR3, both terminal residues included. The CDR3 sequence is CASSCRGRSHKV.

The CDR3 protein is CASSSRQSMNTEAFF. In nucleotides, the CDR3 is TGTGCCAGCAGTTCAAGACAGTCCATGAACACTGAAGCTTTCTTT. The chain is built from TRBV27 and TRBJ1-1, with D perhaps matching TRBD1 (5 bases). CDR1 MNHEY and CDR2 SMNVEV come from the germline V gene (reference sequence). V shed 4 bases and J shed 0 bases, with 12 bases lying between them. There are 15 residues in the CDR3.

This clone was observed a single time. The genes are TRBV7-9 and TRBJ2-3; D ambiguous. The CDR3 loop spans 14 amino acids. Trimming removed 5 bases at V and 3 bases at J, with 12 bases between. The germline V gene has CDR1 SEHNR and CDR2 FQNEAQ (reference sequence). This CDR3 reads CASSEHTGTDTQYF. For the CDR3, the DNA is TGTGCCAGCAGCGAGCACACGGGTACAGATACGCAGTATTTT.

This clone is large by share. V is TRBV19 and J is TRBJ1-2, with D maybe TRBD1 (5 bases). The CDR3 is made up of 12 amino acids. V lost 6 bases and J lost 6, with 11 bases in between. Germline V gene data show CDR1 as LNHDA and CDR2 as SQIVND (reference sequence). The CDR3 is CASRNGGNGYTF. CDR3 in DNA: TGTGCCAGTAGGAACGGGGGGAATGGCTACACCTTC.

Note on this clone: An end of the junction differs from the germline gene, which may be a read error. The rearrangement uses TRBV7-1 and TRBJ2-7; D is unresolved. TRBV7-1 is an ORF, with its function uncertain. CDR3 length: 12 residues. The CDR3, as DNA: TGTGCCAGCATCTCATCATTGGGCGAGCAGTACTTC. Protein product: CASISSLGEQYF.

The rearrangement links TRBV7-2 to TRBJ1-4; D call uncertain. The CDR3 totals 15 residues. Germline lookup yields CDR1 SGHTA and CDR2 FQGNSA. V lost 1 base and J 7 bases, leaving 13 bases between the germline ends. CDR3 amino acids: CASSLGLGGVEKLFF. CDR3 bases: TGTGCCAGCAGCTTAGGTTTAGGAGGAGTTGAAAAACTGTTTTTT.

This clone has only one observation. The chain links TRBV5-1 to TRBJ2-4; TRBD2 might be the D (7 bases). V dropped 4 bases and J dropped 9 bases, with 20 bases sitting between them. Germline V gene lookup returns CDR1 SGHRS and CDR2 YFSETQ. The CDR3 spans 15 residues. CDR3 amino acids: CASSRTSGEGSIQYF. CDR3 nucleotides: TGCGCCAGCAGCAGAACATCAGGGGAGGGAAGCATTCAGTACTTC.

This chain connects TRBV7-2 to TRBJ2-7; TRBD1 or TRBD2 may be the D gene (5 bases each). This CDR3 contains 14 residues. In germline, CDR1 is SGHTA, CDR2 FQGNSA. V was cut by 3 bases and J by 1 base, with 10 bases left in between. This chain's CDR3 is CASSFEGFSYEQYF. The CDR3 DNA reads as TGTGCCAGCAGCTTCGAGGGGTTTTCCTACGAGCAGTACTTC.

This sequence joins TRBV28 and TRBJ2-1, with TRBD2 matching 10 bases. This CDR3 has 16 amino acids. After removal of 5 bases from V and 9 bases from J, the junction contained 13 bases not matched to a gene. Germline V CDR1 and CDR2: MDHEN, SYDVKM. The CDR3 DNA reads as TGTGCCAGCAGTACGCTGGGGACAGCTAGCGGGGGTGAGCAGTTCTTC. Translating it yields CASSTLGTASGGEQFF. Using reference TRBV28 and TRBJ2-1 for the parts outside the CDR3, the full variable domain is DVKVTQSSRYLVKRTGEKVFLECVQDMDHENMFWYRQDPGLGLRLIYFSYDVKMKEKGDIPEGYSVSREKKERFSLILESASTNQTSMYLCASSTLGTASGGEQFFGPGTRLTVL.

Relative to its sample, this clone is large (0.1 to 1%). The chain carries TRBV28 and TRBJ1-1, with D possibly being TRBD1 (6 bases). Germline CDR1 is MDHEN and CDR2 is SYDVKM. V lost 3 bases to trimming and J lost 9 bases, with 11 bases between them. The CDR3 spans 12 residues. CDR3 bases: TGTGCCAGCAGTTTCAGGGACACCCAAGCTTTCTTT. This codes for CASSFRDTQAFF.

CDR3 bases: TGCGCCAGCAGCTTGAGTAGTAGGAAGGGGGATCAAGCTTTCTTT. It translates to CASSLSSRKGDQAFF. J is TRBJ1-1 and V is TRBV5-1; perhaps TRBD1 as D (6 bases). With 1 base removed from V and 9 bases from J, the gap between germline ends came to 19 bases. Germline V CDR1 and CDR2: SGHRS, YFSETQ. The CDR3 contains 15 residues. Supplemented by reference TRBV5-1 and TRBJ1-1, the full variable domain reads KAGVTQTPRYLIKTRGQQVTLSCSPISGHRSVSWYQQTPGQGLQFLFEYFSETQRNKGNFPGRFSGRQFSNSRSEMNVSTLELGDSALYLCASSLSSRKGDQAFFGQGTRLTVV.

This chain connects TRBV7-6 to TRBJ2-2; 7 bases line up with TRBD1. The CDR3 totals 15 residues. The V gene's germline CDR1 is SGHVS and CDR2 FNYEAQ. With 6 bases clipped from V and 2 bases from J, the junction kept 6 bases outside the gene matches. The CDR3 here is CASSPGTDNTGELFF. CDR3 DNA: TGTGCCAGCAGTCCCGGGACAGATAACACCGGGGAGCTGTTTTTT.

Regarding this clone: Distinct nucleotide sequences in the sample also encode this CDR3. The CDR3 reads CASSVRSYEQYF. CDR3 in DNA: TGTGCCAGCAGTGTTCGGAGCTACGAGCAGTACTTC. This sequence joins TRBV6-1 and TRBJ2-7, with D unclear. V was trimmed by 4 bases and J by 3 bases, leaving 7 bases between them. Germline V gene sequence: CDR1 MNHNS, CDR2 SASEGT. The CDR3 is 12 residues long.

The genes are TRBV28 and TRBJ2-1; D possibly corresponds to TRBD2 (5 bases). This CDR3 spans 13 amino acids. With 2 bases removed from V and 4 bases from J, the gap between germline ends came to 6 bases. The V gene's germline CDR1 is MDHEN and CDR2 SYDVKM. The CDR3 loop reads CASSLRGYNEQFF. As DNA, the CDR3 is TGTGCCAGCAGTTTACGGGGTTACAATGAGCAGTTCTTC.